This TCR beta chain was recovered during a study of blood T cell repertoires in COVID-19. Whole-study context: The origin of the acute and convalescent COVID-19 samples was the United States, Italy and Spain. The cDNA or gDNA used as material had been derived from T cells, B-cell-depleted T cells, or PBMCs.

Participant age was roughly 18 to 89 years, and participants resided in roughly 25 US areas. Only in-frame clones appear in the TCRdb table, and some are missing; sequencing was by immunoSEQ multiplex PCR. The sample records roughly 330,000 clones, about 87% being singletons. Deletions cut 1 base from V and 8 bases from J, with 15 bases between. The length of the CDR3 is 15 residues. Germline lookup yields CDR1 LGHNA and CDR2 YNFKEQ. This sequence joins TRBV4-2 and TRBJ1-5; no definite D call. This receptor was identified in a woman under 40 who had recovered from COVID-19. The material sequenced was PBMCs or T cells enriched from blood (not recorded which). The CDR3 sequence is CASSQGLSGEEPQHF. CDR3 DNA sequence: TGTGCCAGCAGCCAAGGACTGTCTGGAGAAGAGCCCCAGCATTTT.